This passage covers 9 T cell receptor beta chains from one sample sequenced in a study of CD8+ T cells in alopecia areata. It was cDNA, reverse transcribed from extracted RNA, that served as the sequencing template. The data were produced by immunoSEQ multiplex PCR, yet TCRdb's version contains in-frame clones alone and is incomplete. The sample shows about 210,000 clones, over 60% of them seen only once. Sample treatment: oral pan-JAK inhibitor, 5-10 mg twice daily. Sample: CD4+ T cells sorted from blood, taken at week 4, from a patient treated with tofacitinib. These receptors came from a human donor with alopecia areata.

The rearrangement joins TRBV7-8 to TRBJ1-1, with 7 nucleotides matching TRBD1. This CDR3 spans 16 amino acids. The V gene's germline CDR1 is SGHVS and CDR2 FQNEAQ. Trimming cost V 5 bases and J 1 base; bases outside gene matches: 10. The CDR3 DNA sequence: TGTGCCAGCAGCCCCGGGACAGTATGGGGGAACACTGAAGCTTTCTTT. It yields the protein CASSPGTVWGNTEAFF.

The chain is built from TRBV6-6 and TRBJ2-1; 8 nucleotides align to TRBD1. The CDR3 totals 14 residues. V gave up 6 bases and J gave up 5 bases; unmatched junction bases: 6. Germline V lookup: CDR1 MNHNY, CDR2 SVGAGI (reference sequence). In nucleotides, the CDR3 is TGTGCCAGCAGCTTTGGACAGGGAAACAATGAGCAGTTCTTC. It translates to CASSFGQGNNEQFF.

The gene calls are TRBV5-4 and TRBJ2-1; 11 nucleotides agree with TRBD2. Germline V gene sequence: CDR1 SGHNT, CDR2 YYREEE (reference sequence). The CDR3 runs 16 residues. V was clipped by 1 base and J by 4 bases; unmatched bases: 4. The CDR3 spells CASSLSLAGGYNEQFF. The DNA for the CDR3 is TGTGCCAGCAGCTTGTCGCTAGCGGGGGGTTACAATGAGCAGTTCTTC.

V usage is TRBV7-9 and J usage is TRBJ2-7; D may be TRBD1 (5 bases). V shed 1 base and J shed 7 bases, with 14 bases lying between them. This CDR3 is 14 amino acids long. Germline V gives CDR1 SEHNR, CDR2 FQNEAQ (reference sequence). This CDR3 is CASSLEFQGSEQYF. The CDR3 DNA sequence: TGTGCCAGCAGCTTAGAGTTTCAGGGCTCAGAGCAGTACTTC.

The chain is built from TRBV30 and TRBJ1-5; D may be TRBD1 (5 bases). Germline CDR1 is GTSNPN and CDR2 is SVGIG (reference sequence). This CDR3 contains 13 residues. The V end was cut by 2 bases, the J end by 7 bases, with 12 bases between. This CDR3 is CAWSHGAGQPQHF. Here the CDR3 DNA reads TGTGCCTGGAGTCACGGGGCGGGGCAGCCCCAGCATTTT. Filled out from reference TRBV30 and TRBJ1-5, the complete variable domain reads SQTIHQWPATLVQPVGSPLSLECTVEGTSNPNLYWYRQAAGRGLQLLFYSVGIGQISSEVPQNLSASRPQDRQFILSSKKLLLSDSGFYLCAWSHGAGQPQHFGDGTRLSIL.

This chain connects TRBV5-1 to TRBJ1-4; TRBD1 is a possible D gene (6 bases). Between the trimmed V and J ends, which lost 2 bases and 4 bases, there was a span of 9 bases. The CDR3 is 14 residues long. Looked up from germline, CDR1 is SGHRS and CDR2 is YFSETQ. CDR3 sequence: CASSFGQNNEKLFF. DNA of the CDR3: TGCGCCAGCAGCTTTGGACAGAATAATGAAAAACTGTTTTTT.

CDR3 nucleotide sequence: TGTGCCTGGGCAGGGGGCAACACGGAGACCCAGTACTTC. Encoded protein: CAWAGGNTETQYF. This chain uses TRBV30 with TRBJ2-5; 8 nucleotides match TRBD1. Germline V gives CDR1 GTSNPN, CDR2 SVGIG (reference sequence). The CDR3 sequence is 13 residues long. With 5 bases clipped from V and 5 bases from J, the junction kept 7 bases outside the gene matches.

There are a few counts of this clone. The J gene is TRBJ2-6, the V gene TRBV10-3; D perhaps matches TRBD1 (5 bases). Germline values: CDR1 ENHRY, CDR2 SYGVKD. The CDR3 covers 17 residues. Trimming pared 6 bases from V and 0 bases from J, leaving 15 bases between. CDR3 loop: CAISPTTGSSGANVLTF. In nucleotides, the CDR3 is TGTGCCATCAGCCCAACCACAGGTTCCTCTGGGGCCAACGTCCTGACTTTC.

This clone occurred a few times. The chain has TRBV28 and TRBJ1-2; 8 positions agree with TRBD1. Germline CDR1 is MDHEN and CDR2 is SYDVKM. CDR3 length: 13 amino acids. V was clipped by 6 bases and J by 3 bases; unmatched bases: 3. The CDR3 reads CASREQGDYGYTF. The CDR3, as DNA: TGTGCCAGCAGAGAACAGGGGGACTATGGCTACACCTTC.